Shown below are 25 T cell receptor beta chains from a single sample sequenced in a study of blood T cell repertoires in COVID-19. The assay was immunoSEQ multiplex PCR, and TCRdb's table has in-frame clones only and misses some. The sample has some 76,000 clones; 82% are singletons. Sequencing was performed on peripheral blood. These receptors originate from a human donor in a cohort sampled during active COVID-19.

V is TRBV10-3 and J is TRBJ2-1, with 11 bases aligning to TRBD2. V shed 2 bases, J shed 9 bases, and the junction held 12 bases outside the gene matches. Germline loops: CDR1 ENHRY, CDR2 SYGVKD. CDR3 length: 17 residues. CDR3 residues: CAISEPTSGGPGGEQFF. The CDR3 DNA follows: TGTGCCATCAGTGAGCCCACTAGCGGGGGCCCCGGGGGTGAGCAGTTCTTC.

This CDR3 reads CASSIGLAGRTDTQYF. In nucleotides, the CDR3 is TGTGCCAGTAGTATTGGGCTAGCGGGCCGCACAGATACGCAGTATTTT. The chain carries TRBV19 and TRBJ2-3; 8 positions agree with TRBD2. The V segment lost 3 bases and the J segment 1 base; nucleotides outside the gene matches: 6. This CDR3 has 16 amino acids. Germline V gene lookup returns CDR1 LNHDA and CDR2 SQIVND (reference sequence).

CDR3 amino acids: CASSQPPGTTGTETQYF. CDR3 in DNA: TGTGCCAGCAGCCAACCGCCCGGGACTACCGGAACGGAGACCCAGTACTTC. The V call is TRBV14, the J call TRBJ2-5; TRBD2 matches 7 bases. Germline V CDR1 and CDR2: SGHDN, FVKESK. This CDR3 is 17 amino acids long. V lost 2 bases to trimming and J lost 5 bases; unmatched junction nucleotides: 14.

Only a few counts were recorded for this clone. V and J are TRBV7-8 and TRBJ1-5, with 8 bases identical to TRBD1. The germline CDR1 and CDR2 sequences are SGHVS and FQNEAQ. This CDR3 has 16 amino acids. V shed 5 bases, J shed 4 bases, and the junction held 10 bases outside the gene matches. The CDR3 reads CASSVGRQGLNQPQHF. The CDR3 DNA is TGTGCCAGCAGCGTAGGACGACAGGGGTTGAATCAGCCCCAGCATTTT.

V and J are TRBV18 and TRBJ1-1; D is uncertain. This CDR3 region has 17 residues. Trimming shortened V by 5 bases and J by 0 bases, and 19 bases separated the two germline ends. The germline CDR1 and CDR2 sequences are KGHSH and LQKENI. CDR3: CASSSTVRGSVNTEAFF. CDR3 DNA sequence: TGTGCCAGCTCATCCACGGTTCGGGGATCAGTGAACACTGAAGCTTTCTTT.

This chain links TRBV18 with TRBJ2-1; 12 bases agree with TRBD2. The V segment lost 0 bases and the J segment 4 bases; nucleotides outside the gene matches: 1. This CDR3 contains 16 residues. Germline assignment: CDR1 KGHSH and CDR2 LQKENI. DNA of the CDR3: TGTGCCAGCTCACCACCGACTAGCGGGGGTTACAATGAGCAGTTCTTC. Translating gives CASSPPTSGGYNEQFF.

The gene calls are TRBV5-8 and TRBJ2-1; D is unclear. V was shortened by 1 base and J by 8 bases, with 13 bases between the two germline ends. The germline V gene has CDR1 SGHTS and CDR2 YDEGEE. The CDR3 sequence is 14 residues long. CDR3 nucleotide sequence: TGTGCCAGCAGCTTGAGGCCCGGGTTCGATGAGCAGTTCTTC. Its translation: CASSLRPGFDEQFF.

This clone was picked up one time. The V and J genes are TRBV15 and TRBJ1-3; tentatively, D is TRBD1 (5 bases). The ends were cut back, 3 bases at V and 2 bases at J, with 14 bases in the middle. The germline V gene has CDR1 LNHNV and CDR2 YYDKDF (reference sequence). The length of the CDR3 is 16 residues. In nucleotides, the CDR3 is TGTGCCACCAGCAGGGCCCCGGGGGGAACTGGAAACACCATATATTTT. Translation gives CATSRAPGGTGNTIYF.

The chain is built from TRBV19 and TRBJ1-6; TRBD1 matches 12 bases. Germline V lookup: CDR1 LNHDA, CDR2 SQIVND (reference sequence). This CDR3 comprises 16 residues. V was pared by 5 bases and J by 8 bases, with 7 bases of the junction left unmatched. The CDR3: CASSPGTGGEDSPLHF. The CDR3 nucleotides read TGTGCCAGTAGTCCAGGGACAGGGGGCGAGGATTCACCCCTCCACTTT.

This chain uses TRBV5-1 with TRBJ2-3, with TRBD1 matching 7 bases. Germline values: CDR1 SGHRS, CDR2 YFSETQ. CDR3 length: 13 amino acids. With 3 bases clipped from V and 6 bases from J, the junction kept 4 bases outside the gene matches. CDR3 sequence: CASSSTGADTQYF. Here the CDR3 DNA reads TGCGCCAGCAGCTCTACAGGGGCCGATACGCAGTATTTT.

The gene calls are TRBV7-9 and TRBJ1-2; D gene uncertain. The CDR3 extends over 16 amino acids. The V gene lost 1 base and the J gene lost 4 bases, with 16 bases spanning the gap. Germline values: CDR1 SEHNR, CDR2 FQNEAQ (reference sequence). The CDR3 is CASSLGPPWELYGYTF. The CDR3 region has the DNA TGTGCCAGCAGCTTAGGCCCCCCCTGGGAGCTCTATGGCTACACCTTC.

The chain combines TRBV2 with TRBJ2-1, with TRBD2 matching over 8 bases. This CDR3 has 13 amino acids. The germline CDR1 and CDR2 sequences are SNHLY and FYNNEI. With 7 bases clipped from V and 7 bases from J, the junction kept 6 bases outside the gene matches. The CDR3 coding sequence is TGTGCCAGCAACCGGGGGGGCATGAATGAGCAGTTCTTC. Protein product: CASNRGGMNEQFF.

The CDR3 spells CASSPARSYEQYF. CDR3 in DNA: TGTGCCAGCTCACCAGCCAGGTCCTACGAGCAGTACTTC. The V call is TRBV18, the J call TRBJ2-7; D not certain. There are 13 residues in the CDR3. Germline V gives CDR1 KGHSH, CDR2 LQKENI. The ends were cut back, 2 bases at V and 1 base at J, with 6 bases in the middle.

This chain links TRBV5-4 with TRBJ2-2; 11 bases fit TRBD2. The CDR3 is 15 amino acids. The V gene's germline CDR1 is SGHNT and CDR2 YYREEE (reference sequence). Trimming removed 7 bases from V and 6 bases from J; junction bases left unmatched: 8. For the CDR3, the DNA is TGTGCCAGCTCCCTTAGCGGGGGGGCAGCCGGGGAGCTGTTTTTT. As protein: CASSLSGGAAGELFF.

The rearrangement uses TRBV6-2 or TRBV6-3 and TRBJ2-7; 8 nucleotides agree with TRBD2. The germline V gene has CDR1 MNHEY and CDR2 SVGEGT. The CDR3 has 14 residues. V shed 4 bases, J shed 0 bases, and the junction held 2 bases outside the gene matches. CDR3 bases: TGTGCCAGCAGTTGGCTAGCGGGCTCCTACGAGCAGTACTTC. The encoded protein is CASSWLAGSYEQYF.

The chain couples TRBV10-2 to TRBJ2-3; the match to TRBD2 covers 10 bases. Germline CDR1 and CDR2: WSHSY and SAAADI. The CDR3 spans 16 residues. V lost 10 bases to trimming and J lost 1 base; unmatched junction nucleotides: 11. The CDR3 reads CATRQSGGDRTDTQYF. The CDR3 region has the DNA TGCGCCACCCGACAAAGCGGGGGGGACCGCACAGATACGCAGTATTTT.

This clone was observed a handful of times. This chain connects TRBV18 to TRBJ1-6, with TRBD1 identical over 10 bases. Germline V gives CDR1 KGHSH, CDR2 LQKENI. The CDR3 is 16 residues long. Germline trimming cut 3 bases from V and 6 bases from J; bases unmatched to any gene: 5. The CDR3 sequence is CASSPGQGSSNSPLHF. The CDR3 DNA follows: TGTGCCAGCTCACCGGGACAGGGGAGCAGTAATTCACCCCTCCACTTT.

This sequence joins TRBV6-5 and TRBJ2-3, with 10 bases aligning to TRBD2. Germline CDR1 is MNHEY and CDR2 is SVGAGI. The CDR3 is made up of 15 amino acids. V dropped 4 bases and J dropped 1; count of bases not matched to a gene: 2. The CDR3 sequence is CASSWGTSGTDTQYF. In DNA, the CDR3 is TGTGCCAGCAGTTGGGGGACTAGCGGCACAGATACGCAGTATTTT.

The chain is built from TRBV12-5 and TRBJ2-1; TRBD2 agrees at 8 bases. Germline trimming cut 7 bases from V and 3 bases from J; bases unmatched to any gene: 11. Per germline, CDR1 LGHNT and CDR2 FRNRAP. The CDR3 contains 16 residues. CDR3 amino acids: CASVRGGGIIYNEQFF. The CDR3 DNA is TGTGCTAGTGTTCGAGGCGGGGGGATCATCTACAATGAGCAGTTCTTC. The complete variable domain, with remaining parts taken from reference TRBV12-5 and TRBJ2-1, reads DARVTQTPRHKVTEMGQEVTMRCQPILGHNTVFWYRQTMMQGLELLAYFRNRAPLDDSGMPKDRFSAEMPDATLATLKIQPSEPRDSAVYFCASVRGGGIIYNEQFFGPGTRLTVL.

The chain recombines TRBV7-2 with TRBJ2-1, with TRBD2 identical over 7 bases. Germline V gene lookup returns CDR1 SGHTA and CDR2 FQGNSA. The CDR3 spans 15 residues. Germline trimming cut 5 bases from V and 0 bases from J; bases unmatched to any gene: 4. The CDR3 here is CASSLWTSSYNEQFF. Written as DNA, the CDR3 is TGTGCCAGCAGCCTTTGGACTAGCTCCTACAATGAGCAGTTCTTC.

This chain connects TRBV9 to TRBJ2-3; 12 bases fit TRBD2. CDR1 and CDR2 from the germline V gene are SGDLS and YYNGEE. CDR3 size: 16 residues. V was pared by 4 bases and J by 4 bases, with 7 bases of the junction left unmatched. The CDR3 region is CASSFGTSGQADTQYF. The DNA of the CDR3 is TGTGCCAGCAGCTTTGGGACTAGCGGGCAGGCAGATACGCAGTATTTT.

CDR3 nucleotide sequence: TGTGCCAGCAGGCCCCTACAGGGGGCGGATTCACCCCTCCACTTT. Protein: CASRPLQGADSPLHF. This chain links TRBV6-5 with TRBJ1-6; TRBD1 agrees at 9 bases. J gave up 8 bases and V 6 bases, and 8 bases lay outside the gene matches. CDR3 length: 15 amino acids. Germline assignment: CDR1 MNHEY and CDR2 SVGAGI.

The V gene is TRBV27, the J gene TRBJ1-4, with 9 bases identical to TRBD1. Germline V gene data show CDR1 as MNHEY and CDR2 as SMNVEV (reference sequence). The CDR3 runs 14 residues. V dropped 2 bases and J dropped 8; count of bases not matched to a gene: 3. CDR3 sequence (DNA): TGTGCCAGCAGTTTAGGACAGGGGCGGGAAAAACTGTTTTTT. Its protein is CASSLGQGREKLFF.

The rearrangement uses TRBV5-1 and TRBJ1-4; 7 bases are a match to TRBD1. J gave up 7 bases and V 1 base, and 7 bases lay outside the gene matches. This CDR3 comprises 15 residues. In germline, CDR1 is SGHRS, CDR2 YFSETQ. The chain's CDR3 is CASSLTGADSEKLFF. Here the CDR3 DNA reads TGCGCCAGCAGCTTGACAGGGGCGGATTCTGAAAAACTGTTTTTT.

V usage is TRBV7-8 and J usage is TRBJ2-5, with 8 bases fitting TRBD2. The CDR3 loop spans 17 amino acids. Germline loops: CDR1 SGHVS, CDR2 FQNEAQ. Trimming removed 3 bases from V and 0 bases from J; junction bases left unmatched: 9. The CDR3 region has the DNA TGTGCCAGCAGCTTTCCCCGGGGGGGGGTCGACCAAGAGACCCAGTACTTC. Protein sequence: CASSFPRGGVDQETQYF.